Described below is a single T cell receptor beta chain sequence and its context. This sample is drawn from a study of blood T cell repertoires in COVID-19. Assay: immunoSEQ multiplex PCR; the TCRdb copy retains only in-frame clones and omits some. Of fewer than 350,000 clones listed, under 95% are singletons. J was trimmed by 1 base and V by 4 bases; bases with no gene match: 4. CDR1 is LNHDA, CDR2 SQIVND, per germline (reference sequence). This CDR3 is 15 amino acids long. The receptor was isolated from a middle-aged woman with acute COVID-19. V usage is TRBV19 and J usage is TRBJ2-7; 10 bases are shared with TRBD1. Sequencing used PBMCs or T cells enriched from blood (not recorded which). The CDR3 DNA sequence: TGTGCCAGTAGTACCCAGGGACAGGGGTCCTACGAGCAGTACTTC. Protein: CASSTQGQGSYEQYF.